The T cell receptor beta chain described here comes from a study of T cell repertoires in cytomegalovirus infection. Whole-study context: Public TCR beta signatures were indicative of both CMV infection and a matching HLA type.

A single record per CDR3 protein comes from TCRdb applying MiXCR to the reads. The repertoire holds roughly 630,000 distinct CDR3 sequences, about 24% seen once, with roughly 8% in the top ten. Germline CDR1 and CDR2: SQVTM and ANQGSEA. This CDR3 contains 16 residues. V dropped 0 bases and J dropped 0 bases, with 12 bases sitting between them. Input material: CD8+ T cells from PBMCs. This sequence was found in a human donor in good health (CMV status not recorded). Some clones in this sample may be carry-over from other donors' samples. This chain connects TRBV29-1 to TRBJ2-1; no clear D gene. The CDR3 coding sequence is TGCAGCGTTGAAGATATTGGACGGAGCTCCTACAATGAGCAGTTCTTC. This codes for CSVEDIGRSSYNEQFF.